The next 6 T cell receptor beta chains were all read from a single sample in a study of blood T cell repertoires in COVID-19 (dated by TCRdb to the early 2020s). Preparation of the library involved the immunoSEQ multiplex PCR assay. In its TCRdb copy, this immuneACCESS table keeps in-frame sequences only and misses some clones. Where compared with another copy, unresolved V genes explain less than half of these, and the others have no known cause. The table for this sample lists hundreds of thousands of clones; about nine tenths of them were counted only once. Around 6.5% of the sample comes from the top ten. Sequenced sample: peripheral blood. The receptors stem from a man in his 60s who had recovered from COVID-19.

This chain joins TRBV12-5 and TRBJ1-5, with TRBD1 matching 9 bases. Germline V gives CDR1 LGHNT, CDR2 FRNRAP. CDR3 length equals 15 residues. V was pared by 1 base and J by 7 bases, with 5 bases of the junction left unmatched. CDR3 DNA: TGTGCTAGTGGTTTGGGGACAGGGGTAAGACAGCCCCAGCATTTT. Translated, it gives CASGLGTGVRQPQHF.

This clone was counted between two and nine times. J is TRBJ1-3 and V is TRBV5-6, with 8 positions matching TRBD1. The CDR3 length is 16 residues. CDR1 and CDR2 (germline): SGHDT, YYEEEE. After removal of 2 bases from V and 4 bases from J, the junction contained 8 bases not matched to a gene. For the CDR3, the DNA is TGTGCCAGCAGCTTCTTTACCGGACAGGGAGGAAACACCATATATTTT. Translating it yields CASSFFTGQGGNTIYF.

The chain employs TRBV6-1 and TRBJ2-7; D is unclear. V lost 2 bases, J lost 1 base, and 6 bases lay in between. This CDR3 has 13 residues. Germline loops: CDR1 MNHNS, CDR2 SASEGT. The CDR3 sequence is CASSERVSYEQYF. For the CDR3, the DNA is TGTGCCAGCAGTGAAAGAGTTTCCTACGAGCAGTACTTC.

This clone occurred once. The gene calls are TRBV19 and TRBJ1-3, with D maybe TRBD1 (6 bases). Trimming took off 5 bases at V and 0 bases at J, with 14 bases between the two ends. Germline assignment: CDR1 LNHDA and CDR2 SQIVND (reference sequence). CDR3 length: 16 residues. CDR3 residues: CASSGLRGNSGNTIYF. The CDR3 nucleotides are TGTGCCAGTAGTGGACTTAGGGGGAACTCTGGAAACACCATATATTTT.

The genes are TRBV4-1 and TRBJ1-2; D call uncertain. The V end lost 5 bases, the J end lost 1 base, and 11 bases lay between the germline ends. This CDR3 spans 14 amino acids. CDR1 and CDR2 from the germline V gene are MGHRA and YSYEKL. The CDR3: CASSDLTGNYGYTF. CDR3 nucleotides: TGCGCCAGCAGCGATCTGACGGGTAACTATGGCTACACCTTC.

The chain uses TRBV7-6 and TRBJ2-3; 9 bases agree with TRBD1. The CDR3 covers 19 residues. The junction had 13 bases not matched to a gene; V was cut back by 3 bases and J by 0 bases. CDR1 SGHVS and CDR2 FNYEAQ come from the germline V gene. The CDR3 DNA is TGTGCCAGCAGCTTCGCCGGGACAGGGACCCCCCCTAGCACAGATACGCAGTATTTT. Translating it yields CASSFAGTGTPPSTDTQYF.